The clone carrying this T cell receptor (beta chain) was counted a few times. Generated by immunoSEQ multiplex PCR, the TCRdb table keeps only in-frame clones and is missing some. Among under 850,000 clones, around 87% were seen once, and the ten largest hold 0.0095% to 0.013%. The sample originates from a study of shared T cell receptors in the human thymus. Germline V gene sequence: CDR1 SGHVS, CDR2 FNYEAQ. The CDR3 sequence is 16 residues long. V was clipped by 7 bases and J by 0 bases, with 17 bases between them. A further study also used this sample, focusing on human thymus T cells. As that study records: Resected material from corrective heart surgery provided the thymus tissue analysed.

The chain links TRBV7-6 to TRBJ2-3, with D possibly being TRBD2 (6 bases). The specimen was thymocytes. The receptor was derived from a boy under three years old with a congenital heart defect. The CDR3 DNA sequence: TGTGCCAGCACCAATAGCGGTCCAGGGAGCACAGATACGCAGTATTTT. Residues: CASTNSGPGSTDTQYF.